This T cell receptor (beta chain) was observed in a study of blood T cell repertoires in COVID-19. The wider study: Samples taken during acute and convalescent COVID-19 were collected in the United States, Italy and Spain.

This table comes from immunoSEQ multiplex PCR, and its TCRdb copy is limited to in-frame clones, with some not included. Counted here are about 210,000 clones, roughly four fifths occurring once; the ten biggest clones make up around a tenth. The count of this clone is one. CDR1 and CDR2 (germline): SGHKS, YYEKEE (reference sequence). V was pared by 0 bases and J by 6 bases, with 11 bases of the junction left unmatched. This CDR3 comprises 16 residues. This clonotype was sampled from a man aged 35 to 55 who had recovered from COVID-19. The chain couples TRBV5-5 to TRBJ1-2; TRBD1 matches at 7 bases. Input material: PBMCs or T cells enriched from blood (not recorded which). CDR3 coding DNA: TGTGCCAGCAGCTTGGTCCGGGACAGTGGGCGGGATGGCTACACCTTC. This sequence encodes CASSLVRDSGRDGYTF.